These 32 T cell receptor beta chains share one sample of origin, sequenced in a study of T cells after yellow fever vaccination. One entry per CDR3 protein results from TCRdb running MiXCR on the 5' RACE reads. The profile shows roughly 310,000 distinct CDR3 sequences, roughly 8.7% of them singletons. The sequences come from PBMCs, collected on the day of the first yellow fever vaccination. The receptors shown here come from a man between 18 and 35 years old who received the YFV17D yellow fever vaccine.

This clonotype was counted many times. V and J are TRBV12-3 or TRBV12-4 and TRBJ1-2; possibly TRBD1 for D (5 bases). The CDR3 is 13 amino acids. The V and J ends lost 8 bases and 1 base respectively, with 11 bases between them. The CDR3 DNA follows: TGTGCCAGCGGAATAAGGGGTAACTATGGCTACACCTTC. Protein: CASGIRGNYGYTF.

This clonotype was recorded at least ten times. This rearrangement joins TRBV5-1 to TRBJ1-1; the D is unclear. The CDR3 length is 14 residues. CDR1 is SGHRS and CDR2 is YFSETQ in the germline V gene. V lost 2 bases and J lost 0, with 8 bases in between. The CDR3 reads CASSFGRMNTEAFF. In DNA, the CDR3 is TGCGCCAGCAGCTTTGGCCGGATGAACACTGAAGCTTTCTTT.

Concerning this clonotype itself: Since the CDR3 does not end with the conserved phenylalanine or tryptophan, this likely comes from a read error. V is TRBV7-9 and J is TRBJ2-1, with 7 positions matching TRBD2. Germline trimming cut 7 bases from V and 6 bases from J; bases unmatched to any gene: 6. The germline V gene encodes CDR1 SEHNR and CDR2 FQNEAQ (reference sequence). The CDR3 is 13 amino acids. In nucleotides, the CDR3 is TGTGCCAGCACCCCCCCGGGGGGCAATGAGCAGTTCCTC. Translation: CASTPPGGNEQFL.

This clonotype was counted only a few times. A much larger clone lies one base from this, so it may be a read error. This CDR3 fails to terminate in the conserved phenylalanine or tryptophan, so it likely reflects a read error. The genes are TRBV12-3 or TRBV12-4 and TRBJ2-3; D ambiguous. Deletions cut 6 bases from V and 0 bases from J, with 4 bases between. CDR3 size: 12 residues. CDR3 amino acids: CASRPSTDTQYL. The CDR3 coding sequence is TGTGCCAGCAGGCCAAGCACAGATACGCAGTATCTT.

This chain connects TRBV9 to TRBJ1-5, with D unclear. The CDR3 length is 14 residues. V lost 5 bases and J 0 bases, leaving 9 bases between the germline ends. Per the germline V gene, CDR1 is SGDLS and CDR2 is YYNGEE. The CDR3 DNA reads TGTGCCAGCAGGGAGTTATATAGCAATCAGCCCCAGCATTTT. It translates to CASRELYSNQPQHF.

This clonotype was counted only a few times. The chain combines TRBV12-5 with TRBJ1-6; D call uncertain. V was pared by 0 bases and J by 7 bases, with 10 bases between. CDR1 and CDR2 from the germline V gene are LGHNT and FRNRAP. The CDR3 spans 15 residues. The CDR3 protein is CASGLVTGLNSPLHF. The CDR3 bases are TGTGCTAGTGGTTTGGTAACCGGATTAAATTCACCCCTCCACTTT.

A few counts support this clonotype. The V call is TRBV23-1, the J call TRBJ2-2; D assignment may be TRBD1 or TRBD2 (5 bases each). TRBV23-1 is designated an ORF whose function remains uncertain. The CDR3 runs 16 residues. Trimming stripped 8 bases from V and 1 base from J, with 17 bases between. The CDR3 loop is CASGLRDGRNTGELFF. DNA of the CDR3: TGCGCCAGCGGCCTAAGGGACGGAAGGAACACCGGGGAGCTGTTTTTT.

The rearrangement links TRBV7-2 to TRBJ2-7; tentatively, D is TRBD2 (8 bases). Germline V gives CDR1 SGHTA, CDR2 FQGNSA. The CDR3 spans 16 residues. The V and J ends lost 5 bases and 3 bases respectively, with 20 bases between them. CDR3 in DNA: TGTGCCAGCAGCCCCGCACAGGGGACTAGACGCTACGAGCAGTACTTC. This encodes CASSPAQGTRRYEQYF.

This clonotype was counted a few times. This chain links TRBV7-9 with TRBJ2-2; D is unresolved. In germline, CDR1 is SEHNR, CDR2 FQNEAQ (reference sequence). V was shortened by 3 bases and J by 1 base, with 6 bases between the two germline ends. The CDR3 runs 14 residues. The CDR3, as DNA: TGTGCCAGCAGCTTCAGGCGGAACACCGGGGAGCTGTTTTTT. Amino acid sequence: CASSFRRNTGELFF. The full variable domain, its missing parts supplied by reference TRBV7-9 and TRBJ2-2, is DTGVSQNPRHKITKRGQNVTFRCDPISEHNRLYWYRQTLGQGPEFLTYFQNEAQLEKSRLLSDRFSAERPKGSFSTLEIQRTEQGDSAMYLCASSFRRNTGELFFGEGSRLTVL.

This chain joins TRBV5-6 and TRBJ2-1, with D uncertain. This CDR3 spans 15 amino acids. Trimming removed 3 bases at V and 7 bases at J, with 17 bases between. Germline V gene data show CDR1 as SGHDT and CDR2 as YYEEEE. CDR3 residues: CASSSYLEEWNEQFF. The CDR3 DNA follows: TGTGCCAGCAGCTCGTATTTAGAGGAATGGAATGAGCAGTTCTTC.

This clonotype was seen only a few times. This rearrangement joins TRBV27 to TRBJ2-2, with D possibly TRBD1 on 6 matching bases. Germline V CDR1 and CDR2: MNHEY, SMNVEV (reference sequence). V lost 6 bases and J 6 bases, leaving 17 bases between the germline ends. The CDR3 consists of 15 residues. CDR3 sequence: CASRPIGTQAGELFF. The CDR3 DNA is TGTGCCAGCAGACCCATCGGGACACAGGCCGGGGAGCTGTTTTTT.

The chain links TRBV10-3 to TRBJ2-1, with TRBD1 identical over 11 bases. Germline V CDR1 and CDR2: ENHRY, SYGVKD. The CDR3 spans 13 residues. V shed 7 bases and J 8 bases; nucleotides not matched to a gene: 4. This CDR3 is CAITRDRGDEQFF. The CDR3 bases are TGTGCCATCACCAGGGACAGGGGGGATGAGCAGTTCTTC.

This clonotype came up a few times. The V call is TRBV24-1, the J call TRBJ1-3; D ambiguous. Germline loops: CDR1 KGHDR, CDR2 SFDVKD. CDR3 length: 14 amino acids. Trimming cost V 9 bases and J 2 bases, with 13 bases left between them. CDR3 in amino acids: CATSSGTAGNTIYF. The CDR3 nucleotides read TGTGCCACCTCTAGCGGCACAGCTGGAAACACCATATATTTT.

The V call is TRBV11-2, the J call TRBJ2-3, with a possible D match to TRBD2 (6 bases). The V gene's germline CDR1 is SGHAT and CDR2 FQNNGV. The CDR3 spans 15 residues. V was trimmed by 6 bases and J by 0 bases, leaving 13 bases between them. CDR3 loop: CASSSLALSTDTQYF. CDR3 nucleotide sequence: TGTGCCAGCAGTTCGCTAGCGCTTAGCACAGATACGCAGTATTTT.

In its sample, this clonotype was seen a few times. The chain carries TRBV7-3 and TRBJ2-3, with 9 bases aligning to TRBD2. Germline CDR1 and CDR2: SGHTA and FQGTGA. The CDR3 has 14 amino acids. V gave up 3 bases and J gave up 4 bases; unmatched junction bases: 2. CDR3 DNA sequence: TGTGCCAGCAGCTTTTCTAGCGGGGCAGATACGCAGTATTTT. It specifies CASSFSSGADTQYF.

This chain links TRBV15 with TRBJ2-5; D is undetermined. The CDR3 contains 13 residues. CDR1 LNHNV and CDR2 YYDKDF come from the germline V gene (reference sequence). The V gene lost 4 bases and the J gene lost 2 bases, with 8 bases spanning the gap. In DNA, the CDR3 is TGTGCCACCAGCATACAAGAGCAAGAGACCCAGTACTTC. This encodes CATSIQEQETQYF.

In its sample, this clonotype was seen a few times. The rearrangement links TRBV9 to TRBJ2-7; TRBD2 might be the D (5 bases). Germline V CDR1 and CDR2: SGDLS, YYNGEE. The V and J ends lost 0 bases and 3 bases respectively, with 16 bases between them. This CDR3 has 16 residues. The CDR3 DNA follows: TGTGCCAGCAGCGTAGGCCCCCCCGGACTCGGCTACGAGCAGTACTTC. Its protein product is CASSVGPPGLGYEQYF. The complete variable domain, with remaining parts taken from reference TRBV9 and TRBJ2-7, reads DSGVTQTPKHLITATGQRVTLRCSPRSGDLSVYWYQQSLDQGLQFLIQYYNGEERAKGNILERFSAQQFPDLHSELNLSSLELGDSALYFCASSVGPPGLGYEQYFGPGTRLTVT.

A few counts support this clonotype. V and J are TRBV5-6 and TRBJ2-1; a weak D match, TRBD1 (7 bases). Germline V gene lookup returns CDR1 SGHDT and CDR2 YYEEEE. This CDR3 is built from 14 residues. The V gene lost 8 bases and the J gene lost 5 bases, with 17 bases spanning the gap. CDR3: CARGPGGQHNEQFF. The DNA of the CDR3 is TGTGCCAGGGGCCCCGGGGGACAGCACAATGAGCAGTTCTTC.

The chain uses TRBV19 and TRBJ2-7; the match to TRBD1 covers 11 bases. Germline-derived CDR1 and CDR2 are LNHDA and SQIVND (reference sequence). CDR3 size: 16 residues. Germline trimming cut 1 base from V and 3 bases from J; bases unmatched to any gene: 5. The CDR3 here is CASSIGRTGGFYEQYF. CDR3 DNA: TGTGCCAGTAGTATAGGTCGGACAGGGGGCTTCTACGAGCAGTACTTC.

This clonotype was seen more than once but under ten times. The genes are TRBV30 and TRBJ2-1; 7 bases agree with TRBD1. Looked up from germline, CDR1 is GTSNPN and CDR2 is SVGIG (reference sequence). Trimming took 2 bases from V and 6 from J; bases not matched to a gene: 7. This CDR3 is 14 amino acids long. CDR3 sequence (DNA): TGTGCCTGGAGTAGAGGGGGCGCAGGCAATGAGCAGTTCTTC. This translates into CAWSRGGAGNEQFF.

The chain uses TRBV7-9 and TRBJ1-6; D not certain. V was clipped by 5 bases and J by 9 bases, with 14 bases between them. The V gene's germline CDR1 is SEHNR and CDR2 FQNEAQ (reference sequence). This CDR3 comprises 14 residues. As DNA, the CDR3 is TGTGCCAGCAGCCTAGGGCCGTTGGGTTCACCCCTCCACTTT. Its protein is CASSLGPLGSPLHF.

The table lists this clonotype with a few counts. This rearrangement joins TRBV4-1 to TRBJ1-3, with D possibly TRBD1 on 6 matching bases. The CDR3 consists of 16 residues. V was cut by 5 bases and J by 0 bases, with 14 bases left in between. Germline V gives CDR1 MGHRA, CDR2 YSYEKL. The CDR3 DNA reads as TGCGCCAGCAGCTTCCCCGGACAGAGCTCTGGAAACACCATATATTTT. This gives the protein CASSFPGQSSGNTIYF.

The V call is TRBV12-3 or TRBV12-4, the J call TRBJ1-5; D unresolved. The length of the CDR3 is 12 residues. Deletions cut 4 bases from V and 6 bases from J, with 7 bases between. This chain's CDR3 is CASSSRIQPQHF. The CDR3 DNA follows: TGTGCCAGCAGTTCCCGAATTCAGCCCCAGCATTTT.

The chain uses TRBV6-5 and TRBJ2-1, with D maybe TRBD2 (6 bases). The germline CDR1 and CDR2 sequences are MNHEY and SVGAGI. The CDR3 is 12 amino acids. Between the trimmed V and J ends, which lost 7 bases and 6 bases, there was a span of 10 bases. CDR3 bases: TGTGCCAGCACCCGGGGGAGCAATGAGCAGTTCTTC. Translated: CASTRGSNEQFF.

The chain recombines TRBV6-2 or TRBV6-3 with TRBJ2-7; TRBD1 is a possible D gene (6 bases). V lost 4 bases to trimming and J lost 3 bases, with 10 bases between them. The V gene's germline CDR1 is MNHEY and CDR2 SVGEGT. This CDR3 has 13 amino acids. The CDR3 loop reads CASSFRTDYEQYF. In DNA form, the CDR3 reads TGTGCCAGCAGTTTCAGGACAGACTACGAGCAGTACTTC.

The chain employs TRBV6-5 and TRBJ2-2; D not certain. The length of the CDR3 is 14 residues. Between the trimmed V and J ends, which lost 2 bases and 1 base, there was a span of 5 bases. The germline V gene encodes CDR1 MNHEY and CDR2 SVGAGI. CDR3 protein: CASSYRQNTGELFF. The CDR3 coding sequence is TGTGCCAGCAGTTACCGACAGAACACCGGGGAGCTGTTTTTT.

This clonotype was detected a few times. The gene calls are TRBV7-3 and TRBJ2-7, with D maybe TRBD2 (6 bases). This CDR3 region has 14 residues. With 3 bases removed from V and 3 bases from J, the gap between germline ends came to 12 bases. Germline CDR1 reads SGHTA; CDR2 reads FQGTGA. CDR3 residues: CASSFGGGDYEQYF. CDR3 in DNA: TGTGCCAGCAGCTTCGGCGGAGGGGACTACGAGCAGTACTTC.

This clonotype has at least ten counts. The chain is built from TRBV4-2 and TRBJ2-2, with TRBD2 matching 7 bases. CDR3 size: 17 residues. V trimming: 7 bases; J trimming: 0 bases; junction bases outside the gene matches: 11. The germline gives CDR1 LGHNA, CDR2 YNFKEQ. The CDR3: CASNINPSGANTGELFF. CDR3 coding DNA: TGTGCCAGCAACATAAACCCTAGCGGAGCGAACACCGGGGAGCTGTTTTTT.

This clonotype was observed a handful of times. The chain uses TRBV27 and TRBJ1-5, with a tentative D call TRBD1 (6 bases). CDR1 and CDR2 (germline): MNHEY, SMNVEV (reference sequence). The CDR3 sequence is 16 residues long. The V end was cut by 7 bases, the J end by 6 bases, with 22 bases between. The DNA for the CDR3 is TGTGCCAGCATTTTCCAAACAGGGCGGCCCGGTCAGCCCCAGCATTTT. The encoded protein is CASIFQTGRPGQPQHF.

This clonotype was counted many times. The chain has TRBV20-1 and TRBJ1-1; a weak D match, TRBD1 (6 bases). The CDR3 extends over 14 amino acids. Germline CDR1 is DFQATT and CDR2 is SNEGSKA (reference sequence). The V end lost 3 bases, the J end lost 11 bases, and 22 bases lay between the germline ends. CDR3 bases: TGCAGTGCTAGGGCCAGACAGGCCTTGGGAGGGGCTTTCTTT. Amino acids: CSARARQALGGAFF.

The chain links TRBV4-2 to TRBJ2-3; tentative D call: TRBD2 (5 bases). V shed 2 bases and J shed 7 bases, with 10 bases lying between them. The germline CDR1 and CDR2 sequences are LGHNA and YNFKEQ. The CDR3 is 13 residues long. This CDR3 reads CASSQTLANTQYF. The CDR3, as DNA: TGTGCCAGCAGCCAAACCCTAGCAAATACGCAGTATTTT.

This clonotype was detected a few times. The DNA for the CDR3 is TGTGCCAGCAGCCCGGGAGGATTCGGTTCACCCCTCCACTTT. Protein sequence: CASSPGGFGSPLHF. The V gene is TRBV3-1, the J gene TRBJ1-6; D call uncertain. The V gene's germline CDR1 is LGHDT and CDR2 YNNKEL (reference sequence). V shed 4 bases and J shed 9 bases, with 13 bases lying between them. The CDR3 is made up of 14 amino acids. Full variable domain (rest looked up from reference TRBV3-1 and TRBJ1-6): DTAVSQTPKYLVTQMGNDKSIKCEQNLGHDTMYWYKQDSKKFLKIMFSYNNKELIINETVPNRFSPKSPDKAHLNLHINSLELGDSAVYFCASSPGGFGSPLHFGNGTRLTVT.